Listed here are 2 T cell receptor beta chains from one sample, sequenced in a study of T cell responses to AZD1222 COVID-19 vaccine. The protocol was immunoSEQ multiplex PCR, while the TCRdb copy is restricted to in-frame clones and leaves out a portion. The table has about 140,000 clones, 80% to 95% seen once. Sequencing used peripheral blood, obtained on day 0 of MenACWY control vaccination. The receptors were sampled from an adult in good health.

The chain is built from TRBV4-1 and TRBJ2-5; D is unclear. The CDR3 has 16 residues. Trimming stripped 0 bases from V and 1 base from J, with 12 bases between. CDR1 and CDR2 from the germline V gene are MGHRA and YSYEKL. DNA of the CDR3: TGCGCCAGCAGCCAAGAAGGTCGGGCGCTCCAAGAGACCCAGTACTTC. Translated: CASSQEGRALQETQYF.

The V and J genes are TRBV5-4 and TRBJ2-6; TRBD2 might be the D (6 bases). This CDR3 is 16 amino acids long. The V end lost 2 bases, the J end lost 4 bases, and 13 bases lay between the germline ends. Germline V CDR1 and CDR2: SGHNT, YYREEE (reference sequence). The CDR3 coding sequence is TGTGCCAGCAGCTTAGGAGGGGATGGCGGGGCCAACGTCCTGACTTTC. This sequence encodes CASSLGGDGGANVLTF.